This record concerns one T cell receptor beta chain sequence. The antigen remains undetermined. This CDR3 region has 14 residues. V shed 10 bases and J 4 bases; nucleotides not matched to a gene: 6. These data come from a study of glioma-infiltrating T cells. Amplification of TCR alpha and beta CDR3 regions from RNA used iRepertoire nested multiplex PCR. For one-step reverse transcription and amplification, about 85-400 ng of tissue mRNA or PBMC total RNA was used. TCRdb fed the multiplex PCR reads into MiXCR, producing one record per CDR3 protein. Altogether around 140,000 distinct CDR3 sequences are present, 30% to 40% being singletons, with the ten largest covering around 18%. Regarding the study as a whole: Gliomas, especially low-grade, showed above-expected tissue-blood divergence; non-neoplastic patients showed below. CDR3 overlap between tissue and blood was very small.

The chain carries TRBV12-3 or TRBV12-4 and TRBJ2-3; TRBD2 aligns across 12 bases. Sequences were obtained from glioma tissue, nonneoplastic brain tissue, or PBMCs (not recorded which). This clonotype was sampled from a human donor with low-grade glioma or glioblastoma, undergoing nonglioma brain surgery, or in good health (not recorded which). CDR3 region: CATATSGSADTQYF. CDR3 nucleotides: TGTGCCACCGCGACTAGCGGGAGTGCAGATACGCAGTATTTT.